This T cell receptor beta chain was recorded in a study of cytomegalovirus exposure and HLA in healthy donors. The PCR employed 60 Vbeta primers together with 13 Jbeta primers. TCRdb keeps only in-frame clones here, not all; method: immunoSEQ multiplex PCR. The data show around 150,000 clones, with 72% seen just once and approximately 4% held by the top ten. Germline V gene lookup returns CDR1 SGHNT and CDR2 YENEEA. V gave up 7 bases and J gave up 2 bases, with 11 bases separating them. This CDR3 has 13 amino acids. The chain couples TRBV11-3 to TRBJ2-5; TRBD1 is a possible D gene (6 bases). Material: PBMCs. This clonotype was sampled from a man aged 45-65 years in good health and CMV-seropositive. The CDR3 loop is CASIGRGQETQYF. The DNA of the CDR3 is TGTGCCAGCATCGGTAGGGGGCAAGAGACCCAGTACTTC.